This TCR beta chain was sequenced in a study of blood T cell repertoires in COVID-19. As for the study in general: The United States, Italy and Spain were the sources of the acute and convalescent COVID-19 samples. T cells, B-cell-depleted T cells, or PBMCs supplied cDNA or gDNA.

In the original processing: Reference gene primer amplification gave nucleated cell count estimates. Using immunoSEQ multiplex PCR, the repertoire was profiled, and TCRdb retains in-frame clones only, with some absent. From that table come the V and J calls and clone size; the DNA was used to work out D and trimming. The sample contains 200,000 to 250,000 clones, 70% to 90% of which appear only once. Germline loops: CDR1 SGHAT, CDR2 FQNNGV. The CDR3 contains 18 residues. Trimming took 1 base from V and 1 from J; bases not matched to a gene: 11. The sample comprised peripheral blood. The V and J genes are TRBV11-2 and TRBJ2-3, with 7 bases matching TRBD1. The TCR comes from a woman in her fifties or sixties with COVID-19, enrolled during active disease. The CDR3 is CASSLAKGAITRTDTQYF. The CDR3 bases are TGTGCCAGCAGCTTAGCGAAGGGGGCGATCACCCGCACAGATACGCAGTATTTT.